The 20 T cell receptor beta chains below come from one sample, sequenced in a study of tissue T cells after allogeneic stem cell transplantation. Measured with immunoSEQ multiplex PCR; TCRdb has only the in-frame clones, and not every one. The sample shows some 48,000 clones, 65% to 85% of them seen only once. Sequences were obtained from sorted cells pooled from one or two spleens. These receptors came from a pool of C57BL/6 mice in good health.

This clone appeared a few times. Mouse names are used for the genes. The read ends 1 residue shy of where the CDR3 ends; the end is completed using the germline J gene. The V gene is TRBV5, the J gene TRBJ1-4, with D tentatively TRBD1 (6 bases). Trimming shortened V by 8 bases and J by 5 bases, and 9 bases separated the two germline ends. CDR3 length: 12 amino acids. Per the germline V gene, CDR1 is LGHNA and CDR2 is YNLKQL (reference sequence). The CDR3 sequence is CASADRNERLFF. Partial CDR3 DNA: TGTGCCAGCGCGGACAGAAACGAAAGATTATTT.

This clone was picked up one time. Gene names are the mouse ones. Sequencing ends 1 residue short of the CDR3 end; the germline J gene provides the rest. The chain employs TRBV17 and TRBJ1-6, with a weak D call TRBD1 (6 bases). TRBJ1-6 counts as an open reading frame of uncertain function. V was cut by 1 base and J by 0 bases, with 7 bases left in between. Germline V gene lookup returns CDR1 MNHDT and CDR2 YYDKIL. The CDR3 extends over 16 amino acids. Here the CDR3 reads CASSRGDNSYNSPLYF. CDR3 DNA, as far as it was read: TGTGCTAGCAGTAGAGGGGACAATTCCTATAATTCGCCCCTCTAC.

A few counts support this clone. Each gene name is a mouse one. The read terminates 1 residue before the CDR3 end, so the remaining end is supplied by the germline J gene. The chain combines TRBV12-2 with TRBJ2-7, with D possibly being TRBD2 (6 bases). This CDR3 region has 13 residues. V dropped 2 bases and J dropped 5 bases, with 12 bases sitting between them. The germline V gene encodes CDR1 SGHLS and CDR2 HYDKME. The CDR3 reads CASSHWGRDEQYF. The part of the CDR3 DNA that was read is TGTGCCAGCTCTCATTGGGGGAGAGATGAACAGTAC.

A word on this clone: Gene names refer to mouse genes. The CDR3 extends 1 residue past the end of the read, so its final part is completed from the germline J gene. The J gene is TRBJ1-1, the V gene TRBV4; no clear D gene. Trimming stripped 5 bases from V and 4 bases from J, with 8 bases between. The CDR3 is 12 residues long. Looked up from germline, CDR1 is LGHDT and CDR2 is YNNKQL (reference sequence). The CDR3 spells CASSPPGTEVFF. Partial CDR3 DNA: TGTGCCAGCAGCCCCCCCGGCACAGAAGTCTTC.

Concerning this clone itself: Genes here carry mouse names. The observed sequence ends 1 residue before the CDR3 terminus, with the missing tail filled in from the germline J gene. V is TRBV5 and J is TRBJ2-5; no reliable D call. The germline V gene has CDR1 LGHNA and CDR2 YNLKQL (reference sequence). Deletions cut 4 bases from V and 0 bases from J, with 8 bases between. The CDR3 loop spans 14 amino acids. The CDR3 bases that were read are TGTGCCAGCAGCCCGACATTTAACCAAGACACCCAGTAC. Translated: CASSPTFNQDTQY. The entire CDR3 protein reads CASSPTFNQDTQYF.

Notes on this clone: Gene names and germline refer to mouse. The read is 1 residue too short to cover the CDR3 end, so that end is filled in from the germline J gene. J is TRBJ2-5 and V is TRBV13-3, with TRBD2 matching 10 bases. Germline CDR1 NNHDY, CDR2 SYVADS. The V gene end was trimmed by 4 bases and the J gene end by 2 bases; junction bases not matched to a gene: 7. This CDR3 is 16 amino acids long. The chain's CDR3 is CASSSHRTGGQDTQYF. The sequenced part of the CDR3 DNA is TGTGCCAGCAGTTCTCATCGGACTGGGGGCCAAGACACCCAGTAC.

As concerns this clone: The listed genes are named as in mouse. With the read ending 1 residue before the CDR3 end, the germline J gene is used to fill in that end. The chain has TRBV29 and TRBJ1-5, with TRBD1 as a possible D gene (6 bases). Germline V gene sequence: CDR1 MSHET, CDR2 SYDVDS. V was shortened by 4 bases and J by 0 bases, with 10 bases between the two germline ends. This CDR3 has 15 amino acids. CDR3 in amino acids: CASSSGTFNNQAPLF. CDR3 bases read: TGTGCTAGCAGTTCCGGGACATTTAACAACCAGGCTCCGCTT.

For this clone: Mouse gene names apply. The read ends 1 residue before the CDR3 terminus; that terminus is restored from the germline J gene. The chain uses TRBV13-2 and TRBJ2-7; 12 bases map to TRBD1. Per the germline V gene, CDR1 is NNHNN and CDR2 is SYGAGS (reference sequence). The CDR3 has 12 amino acids. Trimming took 7 bases from V and 7 from J; bases not matched to a gene: 3. The sequenced part of the CDR3 DNA is TGTGCCAGCCGGGACAGGGGGCTGGAACAGTAC. It codes for CASRDRGLEQY. The whole CDR3 protein is CASRDRGLEQYF.

For this clone: Mouse gene names and germline throughout. This sample also contains other DNA sequences that code for the same CDR3. CDR3 DNA (partial): TGTGCCAGCGGTGGTGACTGGGGGGGCGGCACCGGGCAGCTCTAC. This gives the protein CASGGDWGGGTGQLY. The whole CDR3 sequence reads CASGGDWGGGTGQLYF. The chain couples TRBV13-2 to TRBJ2-2; 12 bases line up with TRBD2. The CDR3 extends 1 residue past the end of the read, so its final part is completed from the germline J gene. The germline V gene has CDR1 NNHNN and CDR2 SYGAGS (reference sequence). J was trimmed by 4 bases and V by 3 bases; bases with no gene match: 4. The CDR3 runs 16 residues.

As for this clone: The genes are named according to mouse. Read data end 1 residue before the CDR3 end; the end is taken from the germline J gene. This chain joins TRBV4 and TRBJ2-5; D may match TRBD1 or TRBD2 (5 bases each). Trimming removed 3 bases from V and 2 bases from J, with 9 bases in between. This CDR3 is built from 14 residues. CDR1 is LGHDT, CDR2 YNNKQL, per germline (reference sequence). CDR3 region: CASSYMGRQDTQYF. The sequenced CDR3 bases are TGTGCCAGCAGCTATATGGGGCGCCAAGACACCCAGTAC.

To note about this clone: Mouse gene names and germline throughout. The read terminates 1 residue ahead of where the CDR3 ends, so the germline J gene completes it. The rearrangement uses TRBV13-2 and TRBJ1-2; D gene ambiguous. The CDR3 is made up of 12 amino acids. Germline V gives CDR1 NNHNN, CDR2 SYGAGS (reference sequence). V lost 5 bases to trimming and J lost 0 bases, with 5 bases between them. CDR3 bases read: TGTGCCAGCGGAAGTACAAACTCCGACTACACC. Its translation: CASGSTNSDYT. The full CDR3 protein is CASGSTNSDYTF.

Regarding this clone: Germline and genes here are mouse. The observed sequence ends 1 residue before the CDR3 terminus, with the missing tail filled in from the germline J gene. The sample holds other DNA sequences that translate to the same CDR3. V is TRBV1 and J is TRBJ2-1; 8 nucleotides align to TRBD1. The CDR3 covers 15 residues. The germline CDR1 and CDR2 sequences are NSQYPW and LRSPGD (reference sequence). Unmatched junction bases numbered 5, after V lost 0 bases and J lost 7 bases. CDR3 sequence reads: CTCSADRGRGAEQFF. The sequenced part of the CDR3 DNA is TGCACCTGCAGTGCAGACAGGGGGCGCGGGGCTGAGCAGTTC.

Comments on this clone: Gene names refer to mouse genes. The read ends 1 residue shy of where the CDR3 ends; the end is completed using the germline J gene. The rearrangement uses TRBV2 and TRBJ2-4; TRBD2 agrees at 12 bases. Germline CDR1 is LGHNA and CDR2 is YSYQKL. V trimming: 3 bases; J trimming: 8 bases; junction bases outside the gene matches: 12. The CDR3 covers 17 residues. The CDR3 spells CASSQSPGLGGRGTLYF. CDR3 bases read: TGTGCCAGCAGCCAGTCCCCGGGACTGGGGGGAAGGGGCACCTTGTAC.

Note on this clone: Genes and germline come from the mouse. Read sequence stops 1 residue before the CDR3 end, and the germline J gene provides the missing end. The chain recombines TRBV20 with TRBJ2-7, with 7 bases lining up with TRBD2. Germline values: CDR1 GFQATS, CDR2 STVNSAI. V was pared by 5 bases and J by 4 bases, with 11 bases of the junction left unmatched. There are 14 residues in the CDR3. CDR3 sequence: CGAGRRGGTYEQYF. CDR3 DNA, as far as it was read: TGTGGTGCTGGGAGGCGGGGGGGGACTTATGAACAGTAC.

Note on this clone: Mouse names are used for the genes. The CDR3 end lies 1 residue beyond the end of the read and is filled in from the germline J gene. V gene TRBV2 combines with J gene TRBJ2-2; D remains unclear. CDR3 length equals 15 residues. The germline CDR1 and CDR2 sequences are LGHNA and YSYQKL. Between the trimmed V and J ends, which lost 1 base and 1 base, there was a span of 7 bases. CDR3 sequence reads: CASSQAGLNTGQLYF. CDR3 DNA (partial): TGTGCCAGCAGCCAAGCTGGCTTAAACACCGGGCAGCTCTAC.

In this sample, this clone turned up a few times. Each gene name is a mouse one. The read ends 1 residue before the CDR3 terminus; that terminus is restored from the germline J gene. V gene TRBV4 combines with J gene TRBJ2-7; 9 bases line up with TRBD2. The CDR3 is 14 residues long. V lost 4 bases to trimming and J lost 3 bases; unmatched junction nucleotides: 4. CDR1 and CDR2 from the germline V gene are LGHDT and YNNKQL (reference sequence). The CDR3 sequence is CASSSLGGIYEQYF. The CDR3 bases that were read are TGTGCCAGCAGCTCCCTGGGGGGGATCTATGAACAGTAC.

This clone appeared a single time. Gene names refer to mouse genes. The CDR3 extends 1 residue past the end of the read, so its final part is completed from the germline J gene. The V and J genes are TRBV13-2 and TRBJ2-3, with 7 bases identical to TRBD2. Germline CDR1 reads NNHNN; CDR2 reads SYGAGS (reference sequence). The junction had 3 bases not matched to a gene; V was cut back by 1 base and J by 4 bases. This CDR3 is 14 amino acids long. The CDR3 sequence is CASGDWGETETLYF. The CDR3 DNA, read in part, is TGTGCCAGCGGTGATTGGGGGGAGACAGAAACGCTGTAT.

Comments on this clone: These gene names are mouse names. The read stops 1 residue short of the end of the CDR3; the missing end is completed from the germline J gene. V is TRBV1 and J is TRBJ2-3; D might be TRBD2 (5 bases). CDR3 length: 15 amino acids. V was cut by 1 base and J by 2 bases, with 10 bases left in between. Germline loops: CDR1 NSQYPW, CDR2 LRSPGD (reference sequence). CDR3 protein: CTCSAGLGLAETLYF. Partial CDR3 DNA: TGCACCTGCAGTGCAGGCCTGGGTCTTGCAGAAACGCTGTAT.

In regard to this clone: Mouse germline and gene names are used. The CDR3 goes on 1 residue after the read ends, and that part is filled in from the germline J gene. The gene calls are TRBV12-1 and TRBJ2-2; D is possibly TRBD2 (7 bases). The CDR3 is made up of 14 amino acids. Trimming took off 4 bases at V and 4 bases at J, with 12 bases between the two ends. Germline V gene sequence: CDR1 SGHSN, CDR2 HYEKVE. CDR3 bases read: TGTGCCAGCTCCCTCGGGGGGCGCACCGGGCAGCTCTAC. Protein sequence: CASSLGGRTGQLY. The CDR3, in full, reads CASSLGGRTGQLYF.

As concerns this clone: Gene and germline names: mouse. Partial CDR3 DNA: TGTGCCAGCAGTCCGTGGACAGGGGGCTATGCTGAGCAGTTC. Encoded protein: CASSPWTGGYAEQF. The entire CDR3 is CASSPWTGGYAEQFF. The chain joins TRBV26 to TRBJ2-1; TRBD1 matches at 10 bases. The read ends 1 residue shy of where the CDR3 ends; the end is completed using the germline J gene. Losses at the gene ends were 4 bases for V and 3 bases for J; bases not matched to a gene: 3. Germline CDR1 KGHPV, CDR2 FQNQEV (reference sequence). This CDR3 region has 15 residues.